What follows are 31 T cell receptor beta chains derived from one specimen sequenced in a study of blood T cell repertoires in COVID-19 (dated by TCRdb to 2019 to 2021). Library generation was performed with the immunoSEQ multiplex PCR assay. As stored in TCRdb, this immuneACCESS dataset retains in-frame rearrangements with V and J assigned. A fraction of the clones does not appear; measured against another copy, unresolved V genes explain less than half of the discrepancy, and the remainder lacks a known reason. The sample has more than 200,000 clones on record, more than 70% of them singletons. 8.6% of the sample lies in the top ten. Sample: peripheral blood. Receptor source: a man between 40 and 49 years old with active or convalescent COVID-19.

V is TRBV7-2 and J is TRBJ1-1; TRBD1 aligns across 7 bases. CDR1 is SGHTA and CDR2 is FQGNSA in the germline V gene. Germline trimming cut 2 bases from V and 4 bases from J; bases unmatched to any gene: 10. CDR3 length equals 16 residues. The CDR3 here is CASSLFTGARGTEAFF. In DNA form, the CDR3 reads TGTGCCAGCAGCTTATTTACAGGGGCAAGGGGCACTGAAGCTTTCTTT.

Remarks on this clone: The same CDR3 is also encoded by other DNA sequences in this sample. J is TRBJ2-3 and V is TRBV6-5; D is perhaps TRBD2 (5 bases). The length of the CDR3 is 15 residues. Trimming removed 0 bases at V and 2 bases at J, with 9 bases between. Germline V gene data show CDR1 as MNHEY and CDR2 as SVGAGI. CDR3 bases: TGTGCCAGCAGTTACTCGAGAGGACTCACAGATACGCAGTATTTT. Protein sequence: CASSYSRGLTDTQYF.

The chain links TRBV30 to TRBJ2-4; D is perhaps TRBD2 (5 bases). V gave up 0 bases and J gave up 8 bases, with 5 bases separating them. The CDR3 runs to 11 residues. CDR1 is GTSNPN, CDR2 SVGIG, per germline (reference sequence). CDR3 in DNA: TGTGCCTGGAGTGTACTAGACATTCAGTACTTC. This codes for CAWSVLDIQYF.

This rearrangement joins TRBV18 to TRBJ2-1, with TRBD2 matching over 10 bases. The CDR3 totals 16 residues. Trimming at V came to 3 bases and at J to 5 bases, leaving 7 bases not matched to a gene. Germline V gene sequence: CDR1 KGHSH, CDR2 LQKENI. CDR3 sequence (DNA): TGTGCCAGCTCACCCCGGCTAGCGGGAGATGACAATGAGCAGTTCTTC. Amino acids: CASSPRLAGDDNEQFF.

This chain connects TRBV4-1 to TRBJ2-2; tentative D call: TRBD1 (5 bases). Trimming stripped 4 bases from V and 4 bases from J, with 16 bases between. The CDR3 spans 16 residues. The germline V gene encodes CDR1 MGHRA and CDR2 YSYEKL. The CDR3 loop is CASSRGQFLGTGELFF. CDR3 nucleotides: TGCGCCAGCAGCCGAGGACAATTTTTGGGCACCGGGGAGCTGTTTTTT.

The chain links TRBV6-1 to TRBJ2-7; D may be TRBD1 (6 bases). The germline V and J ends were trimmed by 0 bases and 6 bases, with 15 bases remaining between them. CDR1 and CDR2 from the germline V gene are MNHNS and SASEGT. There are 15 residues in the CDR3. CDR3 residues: CASSEAIQGSREQYF. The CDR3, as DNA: TGTGCCAGCAGTGAAGCGATACAGGGAAGCCGCGAGCAGTACTTC.

The CDR3 region has the DNA TGTGCCAGCAGTTTAGGACAGGGTACCGGGGAGCTGTTTTTT. This encodes CASSLGQGTGELFF. The genes are TRBV28 and TRBJ2-2, with 8 bases fitting TRBD1. The CDR3 totals 14 residues. Germline CDR1 reads MDHEN; CDR2 reads SYDVKM. J was trimmed by 5 bases and V by 2 bases; bases with no gene match: 1.

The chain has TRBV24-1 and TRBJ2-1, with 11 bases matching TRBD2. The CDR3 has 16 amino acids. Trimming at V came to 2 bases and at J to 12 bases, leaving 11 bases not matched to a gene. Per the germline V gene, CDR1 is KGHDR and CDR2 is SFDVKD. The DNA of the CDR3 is TGTGCCACCAGTGATTCGGGACTAGCGGTACCCGGCGTGCAGTTCTTC. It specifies CATSDSGLAVPGVQFF.

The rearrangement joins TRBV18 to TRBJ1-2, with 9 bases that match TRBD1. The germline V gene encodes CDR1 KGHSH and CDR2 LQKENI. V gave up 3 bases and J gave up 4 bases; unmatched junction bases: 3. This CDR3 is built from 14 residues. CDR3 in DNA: TGTGCCAGCTCACCCGGGGACAGGGCCTATGGCTACACCTTC. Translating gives CASSPGDRAYGYTF.

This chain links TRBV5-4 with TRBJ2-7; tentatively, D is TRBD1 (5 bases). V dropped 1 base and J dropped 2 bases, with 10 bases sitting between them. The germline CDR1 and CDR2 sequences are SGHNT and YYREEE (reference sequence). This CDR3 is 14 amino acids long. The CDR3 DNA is TGTGCCAGCAGCTTGTTAGGGGATACCTACGAGCAGTACTTC. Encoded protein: CASSLLGDTYEQYF.

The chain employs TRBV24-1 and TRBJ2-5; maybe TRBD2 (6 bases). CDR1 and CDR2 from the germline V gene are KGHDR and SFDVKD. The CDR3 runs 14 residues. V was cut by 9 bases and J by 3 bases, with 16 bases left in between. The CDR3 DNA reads TGTGCCACCGACGACCCTAGCGAGAAAGAGACCCAGTACTTC. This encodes CATDDPSEKETQYF.

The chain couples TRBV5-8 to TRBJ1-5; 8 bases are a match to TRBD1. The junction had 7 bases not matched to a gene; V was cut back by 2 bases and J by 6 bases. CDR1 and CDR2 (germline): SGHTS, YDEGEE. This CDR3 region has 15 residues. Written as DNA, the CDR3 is TGTGCCAGCAGCTTAGGACAGGGAGGAGTTCAGCCCCAGCATTTT. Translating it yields CASSLGQGGVQPQHF.

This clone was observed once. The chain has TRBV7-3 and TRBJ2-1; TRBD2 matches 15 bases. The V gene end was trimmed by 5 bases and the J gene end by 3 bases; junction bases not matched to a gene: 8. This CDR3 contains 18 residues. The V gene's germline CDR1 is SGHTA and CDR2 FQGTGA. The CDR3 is CASSPRTSGGANYNEQFF. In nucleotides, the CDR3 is TGTGCCAGCAGCCCACGGACTAGCGGGGGGGCCAACTACAATGAGCAGTTCTTC.

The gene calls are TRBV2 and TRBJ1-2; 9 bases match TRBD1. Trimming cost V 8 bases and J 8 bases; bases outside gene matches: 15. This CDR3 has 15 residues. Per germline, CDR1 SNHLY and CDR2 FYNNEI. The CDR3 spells CASRPIQQGAGGYTF. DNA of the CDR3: TGTGCCAGCCGACCTATTCAACAGGGGGCTGGGGGCTACACCTTC. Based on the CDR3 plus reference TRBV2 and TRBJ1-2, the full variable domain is EPEVTQTPSHQVTQMGQEVILRCVPISNHLYFYWYRQILGQKVEFLVSFYNNEISEKSEIFDDQFSVERPDGSNFTLKIRSTKLEDSAMYFCASRPIQQGAGGYTFGSGTRLTVV.

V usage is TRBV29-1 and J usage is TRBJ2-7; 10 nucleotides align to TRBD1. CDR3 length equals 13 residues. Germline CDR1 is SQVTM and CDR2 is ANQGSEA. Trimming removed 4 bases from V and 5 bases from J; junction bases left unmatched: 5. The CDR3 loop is CSVGGTGVHEQYF. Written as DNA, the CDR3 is TGCAGCGTTGGGGGGACAGGGGTCCACGAGCAGTACTTC.

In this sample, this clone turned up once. The CDR3 reads CASSLGGTMQGYTF. CDR3 nucleotide sequence: TGTGCCAGCAGCCTTGGCGGGACTATGCAGGGCTACACCTTC. The chain carries TRBV9 and TRBJ1-2, with D possibly TRBD1 on 5 matching bases. Germline values: CDR1 SGDLS, CDR2 YYNGEE. V was clipped by 4 bases and J by 8 bases, with 18 bases between them. There are 14 residues in the CDR3.

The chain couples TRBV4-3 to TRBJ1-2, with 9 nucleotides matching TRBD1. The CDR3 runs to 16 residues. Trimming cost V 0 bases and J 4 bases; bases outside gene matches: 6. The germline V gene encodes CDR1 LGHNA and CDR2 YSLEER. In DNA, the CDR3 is TGCGCCAGCAGCCAAGATCCTAGGACAGGGGCCTATGGCTACACCTTC. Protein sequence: CASSQDPRTGAYGYTF.

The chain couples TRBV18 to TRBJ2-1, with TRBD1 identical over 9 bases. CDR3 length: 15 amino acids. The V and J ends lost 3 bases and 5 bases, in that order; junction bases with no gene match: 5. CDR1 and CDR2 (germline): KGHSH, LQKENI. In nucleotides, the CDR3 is TGTGCCAGCTCACCCCGGGACAGGGATGACAATGAGCAGTTCTTC. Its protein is CASSPRDRDDNEQFF.

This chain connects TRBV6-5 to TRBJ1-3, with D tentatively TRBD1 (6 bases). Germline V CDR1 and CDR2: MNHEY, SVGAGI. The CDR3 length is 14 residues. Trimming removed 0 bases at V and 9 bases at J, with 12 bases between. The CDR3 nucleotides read TGTGCCAGCAGTTACTCGCGGGGGCTCAGCACCATATATTTT. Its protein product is CASSYSRGLSTIYF.

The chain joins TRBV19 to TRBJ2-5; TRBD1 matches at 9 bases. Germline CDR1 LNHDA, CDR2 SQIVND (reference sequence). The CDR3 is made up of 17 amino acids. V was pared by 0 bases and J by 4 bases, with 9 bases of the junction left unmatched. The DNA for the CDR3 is TGTGCCAGTAGTATAGATTCCGGGACAGGGTTTAGAGAGACCCAGTACTTC. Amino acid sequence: CASSIDSGTGFRETQYF.

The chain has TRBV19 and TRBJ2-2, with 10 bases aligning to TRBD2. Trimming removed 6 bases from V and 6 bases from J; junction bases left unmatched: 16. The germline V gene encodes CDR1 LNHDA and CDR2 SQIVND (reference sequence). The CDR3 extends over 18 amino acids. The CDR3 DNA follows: TGTGCCAGTAGCGGTCAGGCTAGCGGGAGTGGCGGGGCCGGGGAGCTGTTTTTT. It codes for CASSGQASGSGGAGELFF.

The CDR3 loop is CATSYQETQYF. The DNA of the CDR3 is TGTGCCACCTCGTACCAAGAGACCCAGTACTTC. The chain couples TRBV24-1 to TRBJ2-5; D is unclear. The CDR3 has 11 residues. In germline, CDR1 is KGHDR, CDR2 SFDVKD. The V end lost 9 bases, the J end lost 0 bases, and 4 bases lay between the germline ends.

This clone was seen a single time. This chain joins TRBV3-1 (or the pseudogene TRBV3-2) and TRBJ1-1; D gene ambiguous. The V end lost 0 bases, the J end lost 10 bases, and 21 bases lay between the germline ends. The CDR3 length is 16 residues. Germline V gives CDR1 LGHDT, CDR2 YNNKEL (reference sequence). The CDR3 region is CASSQERSAVSRRAFF. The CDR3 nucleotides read TGTGCCAGCAGCCAAGAAAGGTCGGCAGTTAGCCGACGAGCTTTCTTT.

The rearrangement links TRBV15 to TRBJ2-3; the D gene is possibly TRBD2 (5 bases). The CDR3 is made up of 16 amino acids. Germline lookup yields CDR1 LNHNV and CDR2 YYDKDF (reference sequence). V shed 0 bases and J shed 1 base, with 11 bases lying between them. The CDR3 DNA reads TGTGCCACCAGCAGAGATCTGGTGAGGGGCACAGATACGCAGTATTTT. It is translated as CATSRDLVRGTDTQYF. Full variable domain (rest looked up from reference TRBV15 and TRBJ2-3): DAMVIQNPRYQVTQFGKPVTLSCSQTLNHNVMYWYQQKSSQAPKLLFHYYDKDFNNEADTPDNFQSRRPNTSFCFLDIRSPGLGDTAMYLCATSRDLVRGTDTQYFGPGTRLTVL.

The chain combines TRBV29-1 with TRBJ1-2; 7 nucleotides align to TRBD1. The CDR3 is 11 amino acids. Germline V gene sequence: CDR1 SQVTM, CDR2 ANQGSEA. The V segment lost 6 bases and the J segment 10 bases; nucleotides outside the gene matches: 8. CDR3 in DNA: TGCAGCGTCACAAACAGGGGAGACTACACCTTC. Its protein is CSVTNRGDYTF.

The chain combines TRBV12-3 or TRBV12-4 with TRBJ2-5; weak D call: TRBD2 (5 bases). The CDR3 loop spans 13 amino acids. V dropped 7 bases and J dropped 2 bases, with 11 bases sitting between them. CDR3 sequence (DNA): TGTGCCAGCACCGCCGGACTGCAAGAGACCCAGTACTTC. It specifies CASTAGLQETQYF.

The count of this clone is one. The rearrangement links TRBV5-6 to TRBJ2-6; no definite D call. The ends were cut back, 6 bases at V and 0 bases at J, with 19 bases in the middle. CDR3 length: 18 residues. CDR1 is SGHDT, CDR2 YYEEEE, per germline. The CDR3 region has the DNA TGTGCCAGCACCCCTGTCGCTTGGGCAGACTCTGGGGCCAACGTCCTGACTTTC. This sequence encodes CASTPVAWADSGANVLTF.

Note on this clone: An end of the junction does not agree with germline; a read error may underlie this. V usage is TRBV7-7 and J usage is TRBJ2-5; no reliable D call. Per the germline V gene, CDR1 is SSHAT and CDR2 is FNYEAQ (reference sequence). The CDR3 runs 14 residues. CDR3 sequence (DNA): TGTGCTAGCAGCCCCGGCAGGTTCCAAGAGACCCAGTACTTC. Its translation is CASSPGRFQETQYF.

DNA for the CDR3: TGTGCCAGCAGTGGACCCCGGGGGCCCCAGCATTTT. Translation: CASSGPRGPQHF. The chain is built from TRBV28 and TRBJ1-5, with unresolved D. This CDR3 has 12 amino acids. From germline, CDR1 is MDHEN and CDR2 SYDVKM. V lost 5 bases and J 9 bases, leaving 11 bases between the germline ends.

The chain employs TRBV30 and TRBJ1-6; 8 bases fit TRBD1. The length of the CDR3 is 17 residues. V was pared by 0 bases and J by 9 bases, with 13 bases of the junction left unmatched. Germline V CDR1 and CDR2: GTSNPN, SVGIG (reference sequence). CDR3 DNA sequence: TGTGCCTGGAGTGTATCCCGGGCCCCAGGGGGCGGTTCACCCCTCCACTTT. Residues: CAWSVSRAPGGGSPLHF.

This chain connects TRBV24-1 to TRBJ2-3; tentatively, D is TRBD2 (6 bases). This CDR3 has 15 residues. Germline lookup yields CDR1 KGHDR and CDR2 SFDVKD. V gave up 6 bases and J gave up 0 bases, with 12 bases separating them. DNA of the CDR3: TGTGCCACCAGTCGGCAGGGACTCAGCACAGATACGCAGTATTTT. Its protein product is CATSRQGLSTDTQYF.